This TCR beta chain was obtained from a study of T cells after yellow fever vaccination. This clonotype showed up just a few times. What it binds is unknown. TCRdb called the 5' RACE reads again in MiXCR, with one record for every CDR3 protein. The repertoire consists of about 360,000 distinct CDR3 sequences, with 6% to 8% occurring once and the leading ten covering 15%. From germline, CDR1 is LNHDA and CDR2 SQIVND (reference sequence). Trimming took off 8 bases at V and 4 bases at J, with 14 bases between the two ends. This CDR3 contains 13 residues. Study-wide results and limits: Abundant bulk-derived clonotypes could contaminate FACS-sorted repertoires.

The clonotype comes from a man under 40 who received the YFV17D yellow fever vaccine. The sample here was PBMCs, taken 5 days after the yellow fever booster vaccination. The V gene is TRBV19, the J gene TRBJ1-2, with D possibly matching TRBD1 (5 bases). The CDR3 coding sequence is TGTGCCAGTCGGTCGGGGGGAGTCTATGGCTACACCTTC. It specifies CASRSGGVYGYTF.